This TCR beta chain stems from a study of cytomegalovirus exposure and HLA in healthy donors. Study findings and constraints: The study carried out a later analysis of TCR beta sequences. It associated around 17,000 of them with specific HLA alleles at a false discovery rate of 0.05. One cluster of highly shared sequence variants probably arose as a sequencing artifact. Earlier analysis yielded a pattern in which most TCR beta V segments were productive about 87% or about 30% of the time. Links to common viral pathogens appeared, in a later analysis, for several of the most significant clusters.

This CDR3 has 15 amino acids. Germline V gene sequence: CDR1 ENHRY, CDR2 SYGVKD. Between the trimmed V and J ends, which lost 6 bases and 8 bases, there was a span of 22 bases. With respect to this clone: Its antigen is still unknown.

Both 60 Vbeta primers and 13 Jbeta primers went into the PCR. Sequencing used immunoSEQ multiplex PCR; TCRdb keeps in-frame clones, though not all of them. The sample shows 100,000 to 150,000 clones, around 77% of them seen only once. The rearrangement uses TRBV10-3 and TRBJ1-2; weak D call: TRBD1 (6 bases). The clonotype originates from a man over 45 in good health and CMV-seropositive. Source material: PBMCs. The CDR3: CAISRGGVVSEGYTF. The CDR3 coding sequence is TGTGCCATCAGCCGAGGGGGGGTAGTCTCGGAAGGCTACACCTTC.